This T cell receptor beta chain is drawn from a study of type 1 regulatory T cells. TCRdb reprocessed the reads with MiXCR, giving one entry per CDR3 protein. The profile shows about 65,000 distinct CDR3 sequences, approximately 47% of them singletons. Concerning this clonotype itself: The antigen remains unidentified.

The clonotype comes from a human donor in good health. Source material: cultured non-Tr1 T cells, either the whole culture or a sorted T cell fraction (not recorded which).

CDR3 region: CASSPPQGVETQYF. The CDR3 DNA is TGTGCCAGCAGCCCCCCGCAGGGTGTAGAGACCCAGTACTTC. The rearrangement joins TRBV13 to TRBJ2-5, with D possibly TRBD1 on 5 matching bases. This CDR3 spans 14 amino acids. The ends were cut back, 5 bases at V and 4 bases at J, with 14 bases in the middle. In germline, CDR1 is PRHDT, CDR2 FYEKMQ (reference sequence).